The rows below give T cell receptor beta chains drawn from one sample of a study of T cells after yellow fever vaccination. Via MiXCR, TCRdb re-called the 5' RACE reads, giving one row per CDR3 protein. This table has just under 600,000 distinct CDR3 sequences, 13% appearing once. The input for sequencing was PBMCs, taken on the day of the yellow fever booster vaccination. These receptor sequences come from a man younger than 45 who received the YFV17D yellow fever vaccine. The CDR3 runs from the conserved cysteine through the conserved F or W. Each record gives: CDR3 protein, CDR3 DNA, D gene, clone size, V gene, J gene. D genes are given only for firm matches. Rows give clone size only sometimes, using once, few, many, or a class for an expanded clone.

CSARPRAGELFF	TGCAGTGCTAGACCCAGGGCCGGTGAACTGTTTTTT	.	few	TRBV20-1	TRBJ1-4
CASIKNAGGPADTQYF	TGTGCCAGCATCAAAAATGCGGGAGGGCCAGCCGATACGCAGTATTTT	TRBD2	few	TRBV12-3/TRBV12-4	TRBJ2-3
CSARNSGPRTGELFF	TGCAGTGCCAGAAATAGCGGGCCCAGAACCGGGGAGCTGTTTTTT	TRBD2	few	TRBV20-1	TRBJ2-2
CASSLSHRNEQYF	TGTGCCAGCAGTTTGTCACATAGGAACGAGCAGTACTTC	.	many	TRBV27	TRBJ2-7
CASSVTPGTYEQYF	TGTGCCAGCAGCGTGACACCAGGAACCTACGAGCAGTACTTC	.	many	TRBV9	TRBJ2-7
CASSPGLGGVEKLFF	TGTGCCAGCTCACCAGGGCTGGGTGGCGTTGAAAAACTGTTTTTT	.	.	TRBV18	TRBJ1-4
CASSYTGAAGVSYNEQFF	TGTGCCAGCAGCTACACGGGGGCAGCGGGAGTCTCCTACAATGAGCAGTTCTTC	TRBD2	.	TRBV27	TRBJ2-1
CASRQDRDGETQYF	TGTGCCAGCAGGCAAGACAGGGACGGAGAGACCCAGTACTTC	TRBD1	.	TRBV2	TRBJ2-5
CAISEPGHRGGSETQYF	TGTGCCATCAGTGAGCCGGGTCACCGAGGAGGCAGTGAGACCCAGTACTTC	.	.	TRBV10-3	TRBJ2-5
CASRKRLAGGRYEQFF	TGTGCCAGCAGGAAAAGACTAGCGGGAGGTCGGTATGAGCAGTTCTTC	TRBD2	few	TRBV5-6	TRBJ2-1
CSARARTEELFF	TGCAGTGCTAGAGCCCGGACAGAGGAGCTGTTTTTT	.	few	TRBV20-1	TRBJ2-2
CASSYSKGGYTDTQYF	TGTGCCAGCAGTTACTCGAAAGGCGGATACACAGATACGCAGTATTTT	.	few	TRBV6-5	TRBJ2-3
CASSLYTGGGQPQHF	TGTGCCAGCAGCTTGTATACAGGGGGCGGTCAGCCCCAGCATTTT	TRBD1	few	TRBV5-6	TRBJ1-5
CSAAGGDWMQETQYF	TGCAGTGCTGCAGGGGGGGACTGGATGCAAGAGACCCAGTACTTC	.	few	TRBV20-1	TRBJ2-5
CSVYSGSSYEQYF	TGCAGCGTTTATAGCGGGAGCTCCTACGAGCAGTACTTC	TRBD2	few	TRBV29-1	TRBJ2-7
CASSNRGQPGAYATNEKLFF	TGTGCCAGCTCGAACAGGGGGCAACCCGGCGCCTATGCAACTAATGAAAAACTGTTTTTT	TRBD1	few	TRBV27	TRBJ1-4
CSVESGEQYF	TGCAGCGTTGAATCTGGCGAGCAGTACTTC	.	.	TRBV29-1	TRBJ2-7
CSARAGTASEKLFF	TGCAGTGCCAGGGCGGGGACGGCATCCGAAAAACTGTTTTTT	.	.	TRBV20-1	TRBJ1-4
CSATTDKNTEAFF	TGCAGTGCTACCACCGATAAGAACACTGAAGCTTTCTTT	.	few	TRBV20-1	TRBJ1-1
CSAVGQGLGKTQYF	TGCAGCGCCGTCGGACAGGGCTTAGGCAAGACCCAGTACTTC	TRBD1	few	TRBV29-1	TRBJ2-5
CASTRQPKDDEQYF	TGTGCCAGCACTAGGCAGCCGAAAGATGACGAGCAGTACTTC	.	few	TRBV9	TRBJ2-7
CASSGPGLAGTDTQYF	TGTGCCAGCAGCGGACCGGGACTAGCGGGCACAGATACGCAGTATTTT	TRBD2	.	TRBV5-4	TRBJ2-3
CASSRLTSSTDTQYF	TGTGCCAGCAGCCGCTTAACATCTAGCACAGATACGCAGTATTTT	.	.	TRBV11-2	TRBJ2-3
CASSLPAGNTGELFF	TGTGCCAGCAGCTTACCAGCGGGAAACACCGGGGAGCTGTTTTTT	TRBD2	once	TRBV7-6	TRBJ2-2
CASSLVGGESYEQYF	TGCGCCAGCAGCTTGGTTGGGGGAGAGTCCTACGAGCAGTACTTC	.	.	TRBV5-1	TRBJ2-7
CASSYQYLAGVNTGELFF	TGTGCCAGCAGTTACCAATATCTAGCGGGGGTAAACACCGGGGAGCTGTTTTTT	TRBD2	few	TRBV6-5	TRBJ2-2
CASSQSGQGIYQPQHF	TGTGCCAGCAGCCAGTCCGGCCAGGGTATTTACCAGCCCCAGCATTTT	.	.	TRBV6-2/TRBV6-3	TRBJ1-5
CASSVEGGGGEAFF	TGTGCCAGCAGCGTAGAAGGAGGGGGCGGTGAAGCTTTCTTT	TRBD1	.	TRBV9	TRBJ1-1
CASSRVSSYNEQFF	TGTGCCAGTAGTAGGGTCAGCTCCTACAATGAGCAGTTCTTC	.	.	TRBV19	TRBJ2-1
CASSLSHTGTDTQYF	TGTGCCAGCAGTCTATCACACACCGGGACCGATACGCAGTATTTT	.	few	TRBV6-4	TRBJ2-3
CASSSPGRANTEAFF	TGTGCCAGCAGCTCCCCGGGGCGGGCGAACACTGAAGCTTTCTTT	.	few	TRBV5-5	TRBJ1-1
CASRSISGFSSYEQYF	TGTGCCAGCCGATCTATTTCTGGATTTAGCTCCTACGAGCAGTACTTC	.	.	TRBV27	TRBJ2-7
CASSFLSVVIEAFF	TGTGCCAGCAGTTTCCTCTCAGTTGTTATTGAAGCTTTCTTT	.	.	TRBV28	TRBJ1-1
CASSRSNKGTEAFF	TGTGCCAGCAGTCGGAGCAACAAGGGCACTGAAGCTTTCTTT	.	.	TRBV7-9	TRBJ1-1
CASSPIGNSRGEQFF	TGTGCCAGCTCACCAATTGGGAATAGCCGGGGTGAGCAGTTCTTC	.	.	TRBV18	TRBJ2-1
CSVQGAGGYTF	TGCAGCGTGCAGGGGGCGGGAGGCTACACCTTC	TRBD1	many	TRBV29-1	TRBJ1-2
CASSLMGLSGANVLTF	TGCGCCAGCAGCCTCATGGGGCTCTCTGGGGCCAACGTCCTGACTTTC	.	.	TRBV4-3	TRBJ2-6
CASSYSGSTGGYEQYF	TGTGCCAGCAGTTACTCCGGGTCGACAGGGGGCTACGAGCAGTACTTC	TRBD1	.	TRBV6-5	TRBJ2-7
CASSLASMGTDTQYF	TGTGCCAGCAGCTTGGCTTCCATGGGCACAGATACGCAGTATTTT	.	.	TRBV5-4	TRBJ2-3
CASGTKTFRGDEQYF	TGTGCCAGCGGGACAAAGACTTTTCGCGGCGACGAGCAGTACTTC	.	.	TRBV12-3/TRBV12-4	TRBJ2-7
CASSERLAGVPEQYF	TGCGCCAGCAGTGAACGACTAGCGGGAGTCCCCGAGCAGTACTTC	TRBD2	.	TRBV10-2	TRBJ2-7
CATSRVTSGRYNEQFF	TGTGCCACCAGCAGAGTAACTAGCGGGAGGTACAATGAGCAGTTCTTC	TRBD2	.	TRBV15	TRBJ2-1
CASSPPDSQGYNEQFF	TGTGCCAGCTCACCACCCGATTCGCAGGGGTACAATGAGCAGTTCTTC	.	.	TRBV18	TRBJ2-1
CASSQGAGTYYGYTF	TGTGCCAGCAGCCAAGGAGCCGGGACATACTATGGCTACACCTTC	.	.	TRBV4-2	TRBJ1-2